Shown below are 23 T cell receptor beta chains from a single sample sequenced in a study of cytomegalovirus exposure and HLA in healthy donors. The PCR employed 60 Vbeta primers together with 13 Jbeta primers. Assay: immunoSEQ multiplex PCR; the TCRdb copy retains only in-frame clones and omits some. Of 65,000 to 95,000 clones in the sample, around 77% were seen once. Specimen: PBMCs. Receptors were obtained from a man aged 50-59 years in good health and CMV-seronegative.

The V gene is TRBV5-1, the J gene TRBJ2-3; D uncertain. V was trimmed by 3 bases and J by 0 bases, leaving 5 bases between them. Germline assignment: CDR1 SGHRS and CDR2 YFSETQ. The CDR3 spans 13 residues. In DNA form, the CDR3 reads TGCGCCAGCAGCTCCTACAGCACAGATACGCAGTATTTT. Translating it yields CASSSYSTDTQYF.

The chain links TRBV4-1 to TRBJ2-3, with 8 bases lining up with TRBD2. V trimming: 7 bases; J trimming: 2 bases; junction bases outside the gene matches: 14. Germline V CDR1 and CDR2: MGHRA, YSYEKL. The CDR3 is made up of 17 amino acids. The CDR3: CASNTPGGGRPTDTQYF. The CDR3 nucleotides read TGCGCCAGCAACACACCGGGGGGGGGACGCCCCACAGATACGCAGTATTTT.

The table lists this clone with a count of one. The chain uses TRBV2 and TRBJ2-1; D perhaps matches TRBD1 (5 bases). The CDR3 loop spans 12 amino acids. Trimming shortened V by 5 bases and J by 6 bases, and 8 bases separated the two germline ends. Germline values: CDR1 SNHLY, CDR2 FYNNEI. In DNA, the CDR3 is TGTGCCAGCAGTCCCGACAGCAATGAGCAGTTCTTC. Amino acid sequence: CASSPDSNEQFF.

Only a few counts were recorded for this clone. V and J are TRBV10-3 and TRBJ1-5, with 7 nucleotides matching TRBD1. This CDR3 is built from 14 residues. Trimming took 5 bases from V and 1 from J; bases not matched to a gene: 2. Germline-derived CDR1 and CDR2 are ENHRY and SYGVKD. CDR3 sequence reads: CAISPGQSNQPQHF. Written as DNA, the CDR3 is TGTGCCATCAGTCCGGGACAGAGCAATCAGCCCCAGCATTTT.

The chain recombines TRBV6-1 with TRBJ2-6, with 8 bases identical to TRBD1. V lost 6 bases, J lost 15 bases, and 4 bases stayed unmatched. The CDR3 runs 11 residues. CDR1 is MNHNS and CDR2 is SASEGT in the germline V gene. CDR3 bases: TGTGCCAGCAGGGGGACAGGAGCCCTGACTTTC. It codes for CASRGTGALTF.

The genes are TRBV10-3 and TRBJ1-5; D is perhaps TRBD1 (6 bases). CDR1 ENHRY and CDR2 SYGVKD come from the germline V gene. The length of the CDR3 is 15 residues. V was trimmed by 6 bases and J by 4 bases, leaving 16 bases between them. CDR3 amino acids: CAIRGGEGENQPQHF. CDR3 sequence (DNA): TGTGCCATCAGGGGCGGGGAGGGGGAGAATCAGCCCCAGCATTTT.

The rearrangement links TRBV19 to TRBJ1-2; the match to TRBD1 covers 8 bases. The V segment lost 3 bases and the J segment 2 bases; nucleotides outside the gene matches: 2. Looked up from germline, CDR1 is LNHDA and CDR2 is SQIVND (reference sequence). CDR3 size: 14 residues. CDR3 bases: TGTGCCAGTAGTATCGACAGGGGCAACTATGGCTACACCTTC. Encoded protein: CASSIDRGNYGYTF.

V usage is TRBV27 and J usage is TRBJ1-5; tentatively, D is TRBD1 (5 bases). Germline CDR1 is MNHEY and CDR2 is SMNVEV (reference sequence). V lost 6 bases and J lost 0, with 21 bases in between. This CDR3 spans 18 amino acids. The CDR3 DNA follows: TGTGCCAGCAGAGGCAGCGGGACCCTCTTGTATAGCAATCAGCCCCAGCATTTT. Encoded protein: CASRGSGTLLYSNQPQHF.

This rearrangement joins TRBV18 to TRBJ1-5, with D possibly TRBD1 on 6 matching bases. The V and J ends lost 5 bases and 4 bases respectively, with 9 bases between them. The CDR3 has 13 residues. Germline values: CDR1 KGHSH, CDR2 LQKENI. CDR3 loop: CASSSDRNQPQHF. The CDR3 coding sequence is TGTGCCAGCTCATCAGACAGGAATCAGCCCCAGCATTTT.

The rearrangement joins TRBV9 to TRBJ2-5; D might be TRBD1 (5 bases). V shed 4 bases and J shed 1 base, with 8 bases lying between them. Germline V gene data show CDR1 as SGDLS and CDR2 as YYNGEE. The CDR3 covers 13 residues. CDR3 DNA sequence: TGTGCCAGCAGCAAAGGGGTCCAAGAGACCCAGTACTTC. Its translation is CASSKGVQETQYF.

This chain connects TRBV30 to TRBJ2-7; possible D gene TRBD2, 6 bases. Germline CDR1 GTSNPN, CDR2 SVGIG (reference sequence). Trimming took off 3 bases at V and 3 bases at J, with 6 bases between the two ends. There are 11 residues in the CDR3. CDR3 residues: CAWRGGYEQYF. CDR3 nucleotides: TGTGCCTGGAGGGGGGGCTACGAGCAGTACTTC. The full variable domain, its missing parts supplied by reference TRBV30 and TRBJ2-7, is SQTIHQWPATLVQPVGSPLSLECTVEGTSNPNLYWYRQAAGRGLQLLFYSVGIGQISSEVPQNLSASRPQDRQFILSSKKLLLSDSGFYLCAWRGGYEQYFGPGTRLTVT.

The chain joins TRBV2 to TRBJ2-1; D perhaps matches TRBD1 (5 bases). CDR1 and CDR2 from the germline V gene are SNHLY and FYNNEI. The CDR3 is 14 amino acids. The ends were cut back, 7 bases at V and 1 base at J, with 11 bases in the middle. CDR3 nucleotides: TGTGCCAGCAATTTCCAGGGATCCTACAATGAGCAGTTCTTC. It encodes CASNFQGSYNEQFF.

This clone has more than one count but fewer than ten. The V gene is TRBV6-1, the J gene TRBJ1-1, with D perhaps matching TRBD1 (5 bases). The germline CDR1 and CDR2 sequences are MNHNS and SASEGT. This CDR3 contains 15 residues. V lost 1 base and J lost 4, with 13 bases in between. CDR3 coding DNA: TGTGCCAGCAGTGAAGTGGGTCGGGGGAGCACTGAAGCTTTCTTT. Translating gives CASSEVGRGSTEAFF.

This sequence joins TRBV9 and TRBJ1-2; D unclear. Germline V gene sequence: CDR1 SGDLS, CDR2 YYNGEE. CDR3 length: 15 residues. V gave up 0 bases and J gave up 2 bases, with 11 bases separating them. The CDR3 nucleotides read TGTGCCAGCAGCGTAGGATGGGGAGGGAACTATGGCTACACCTTC. Its protein is CASSVGWGGNYGYTF.

CDR3 DNA: TGTGCCAGCAGGGGACTAAGCTCTGGAAACACCATATATTTT. It is translated as CASRGLSSGNTIYF. J is TRBJ1-3 and V is TRBV5-6; D possibly corresponds to TRBD1 (5 bases). With 5 bases removed from V and 0 bases from J, the gap between germline ends came to 9 bases. The CDR3 is 14 amino acids. Germline CDR1 SGHDT, CDR2 YYEEEE.

The CDR3 sequence: CASSPIVGPYEQYF. For the CDR3, the DNA is TGTGCCAGCAGTCCTATAGTGGGGCCCTACGAGCAGTACTTC. This chain uses TRBV27 with TRBJ2-7; D might be TRBD1 (5 bases). The germline V and J ends were trimmed by 5 bases and 2 bases, with 13 bases remaining between them. Per the germline V gene, CDR1 is MNHEY and CDR2 is SMNVEV (reference sequence). CDR3 length: 14 amino acids.

The chain recombines TRBV7-9 with TRBJ2-3; 8 bases fit TRBD1. Unmatched junction bases numbered 7, after V lost 2 bases and J lost 6 bases. CDR1 and CDR2 from the germline V gene are SEHNR and FQNEAQ (reference sequence). The CDR3 is 15 residues long. The chain's CDR3 is CASSLPGGASDTQYF. The CDR3 DNA reads TGTGCCAGCAGCTTACCAGGGGGCGCGTCCGATACGCAGTATTTT.

The rearrangement links TRBV5-6 to TRBJ1-2, with D perhaps TRBD1 (6 bases). CDR3 length: 14 amino acids. Germline V CDR1 and CDR2: SGHDT, YYEEEE. V was shortened by 1 base and J by 0 bases, with 7 bases between the two germline ends. CDR3 in amino acids: CASSLQGSNYGYTF. The CDR3 DNA is TGTGCCAGCAGCTTGCAGGGGTCTAACTATGGCTACACCTTC.

This clone is a singleton in its sample. V and J are TRBV30 and TRBJ2-7; D remains ambiguous. The CDR3 has 11 residues. Germline V lookup: CDR1 GTSNPN, CDR2 SVGIG (reference sequence). V was trimmed by 3 bases and J by 3 bases, leaving 6 bases between them. The CDR3 bases are TGTGCCTGGAGCACAAACTACGAGCAGTACTTC. Translated: CAWSTNYEQYF. Supplemented by reference TRBV30 and TRBJ2-7, the full variable domain reads SQTIHQWPATLVQPVGSPLSLECTVEGTSNPNLYWYRQAAGRGLQLLFYSVGIGQISSEVPQNLSASRPQDRQFILSSKKLLLSDSGFYLCAWSTNYEQYFGPGTRLTVT.

As DNA, the CDR3 is TGTGCCAGCAGTTTACCGGGTCCGTACGAGCAGTACTTC. As protein: CASSLPGPYEQYF. The chain joins TRBV2 to TRBJ2-7, with D unresolved. Trimming cost V 5 bases and J 4 bases, with 12 bases left between them. The CDR3 spans 13 residues. CDR1 is SNHLY, CDR2 FYNNEI, per germline.

V gene TRBV19 combines with J gene TRBJ1-2; 8 bases are shared with TRBD1. The length of the CDR3 is 17 residues. J was trimmed by 3 bases and V by 4 bases; bases with no gene match: 13. Germline V gene sequence: CDR1 LNHDA, CDR2 SQIVND (reference sequence). The CDR3 is CASSTNLGQGVYYGYTF. The CDR3 nucleotides are TGTGCCAGTAGTACAAACCTCGGACAGGGAGTTTACTATGGCTACACCTTC. Combining the CDR3 with reference TRBV19 and TRBJ1-2 gives the whole variable domain DGGITQSPKYLFRKEGQNVTLSCEQNLNHDAMYWYRQDPGQGLRLIYYSQIVNDFQKGDIAEGYSVSREKKESFPLTVTSAQKNPTAFYLCASSTNLGQGVYYGYTFGSGTRLTVV.

This clone was seen just once. The chain links TRBV19 to TRBJ1-1; 10 nucleotides align to TRBD1. V was pared by 8 bases and J by 4 bases, with 4 bases of the junction left unmatched. Germline CDR1 is LNHDA and CDR2 is SQIVND (reference sequence). The CDR3 is made up of 13 amino acids. CDR3: CASSRQGATEAFF. In DNA, the CDR3 is TGTGCCAGTTCTCGACAGGGGGCCACTGAAGCTTTCTTT.

This chain links TRBV28 with TRBJ2-1, with TRBD2 matching over 8 bases. The V gene's germline CDR1 is MDHEN and CDR2 SYDVKM. Trimming removed 6 bases from V and 8 bases from J; junction bases left unmatched: 6. The CDR3 is 13 amino acids. CDR3 region: CASRGLVNHEQFF. CDR3 DNA sequence: TGTGCCAGCAGGGGACTAGTTAACCATGAGCAGTTCTTC.